This T cell receptor beta chain was captured by sequencing in a study of Graves' ophthalmopathy and Graves' hyperthyroidism (dated by TCRdb to between 2017 and 2018). In terms of the full investigation: Peripheral blood samples were taken at the time of initial diagnosis, before any treatment was given. In five or six hyperthyroidism patients, the T-cell repertoires found in thyroid tissue were compared with those found in blood. The study used TCR beta repertoire signatures to distinguish Graves' ophthalmopathy from Graves' hyperthyroidism and to predict progression to ophthalmopathy. To explore V-J signatures that distinguish ophthalmopathy from hyperthyroidism, a discovery set of about 99 patients was enrolled, made up of roughly 41 with ophthalmopathy and roughly 57 with stable hyperthyroidism. Following sampling, methimazole starting at 30 mg daily was administered to hyperthyroidism patients, and high-dose intravenous methylprednisolone was administered to ophthalmopathy patients. An independent validation cohort comprised 18 hyperthyroidism patients and about 16 patients who later progressed from hyperthyroidism to ophthalmopathy. In total, approximately 140 blood samples were TCR-sequenced: roughly 45 ophthalmopathy, approximately 75 hyperthyroidism and some 17 hyperthyroidism-to-ophthalmopathy patients. What the authors observed across the whole study: Among expanded thyroid clonotypes with frequency above 0.001, most also showed up in blood, which suggests that blood repertoires may reflect the thyroid immune response. In cross-validation, the 13-signature model distinguished ophthalmopathy from stable hyperthyroidism with about 89% sensitivity and approximately 81% specificity, while in the test set the corresponding values were about 79% and 69%. No statistical method was used to predetermine the sample size, and group allocation was not hidden from the investigators. In validation, the model predicted ophthalmopathy progression with 55% to 71% sensitivity and less than 80% specificity; some 13 predicted patients were CT-confirmed with GO in a median of about 6.1 months.

TCR beta CDR3 regions were amplified from RNA transcripts for repertoire sequencing. The first round of RT-PCR was done with HTBI primers and the Qiagen OneStep RT-PCR kit, and was followed by a second round of multiplex PCR, then size selection and purification. Libraries were sequenced paired-end with 100 bp reads on an Illumina HiSeq2000. As for how the authors treated the data: Reads were processed with SOAPnuke, discarding reads with adapters, uncalled bases, mean Phred below 15, or no exact constant-primer or identifier match. COPE v1.2.5 was used to merge high-quality paired reads. Clonotypes were defined as unique nucleotide sequences and were aligned to IMGT TRB V, D and J references using MiTCR v1.1. The analysis was limited to V-J combinations with a frequency above 0.0001, which together covered approximately 99% of repertoires. A TCR clonal expansion and chaos score per V-J combination was defined as the ratio of F50 clonal expansion to chaos observed in the TCRdist matrix. Welch's t-statistics and random forest were used to narrow the features down to more than 10 V-J combinations, which were then fed into a naive Bayes classifier. The Morisita-Horn index was used to measure how similar the thyroid and blood repertoires were. TCRdb itself trimmed the public reads at Q25 with fastp, ran MiXCR and retained productive beta chains. Rows merge per CDR3 protein into single entries with the most common DNA and genes. It is TCRdb's table, rather than the study itself, that gives the V and J calls and clone size. Recorded for this sample are about 370,000 distinct CDR3 sequences; approximately 17% of them occurred a single time. Roughly 2.6% of the sample is taken by the ten largest.

This clonotype was recorded at least ten times. There is no known antigen for this receptor. Base qualities are missing; no much larger clone stands one base away. A patient counted as having stable hyperthyroidism if there was no progression to ophthalmopathy within 18 months of follow-up. Hyperthyroidism patients were newly diagnosed, were aged 18 to 65 years, and had a disease duration under 2 months. Patients with other autoimmune diseases, uncontrolled infections, pregnancy or lactation were excluded from the study. Diagnosis relied on clinical symptoms, serum thyroxine, TRAb, thyroid ultrasound and orbital computed tomography. Using Ficoll-Paque density gradient centrifugation, PBMCs were isolated from less than 11 ml of fresh peripheral blood. Total RNA was extracted using Trizol reagent, and RNA quality was checked on an Agilent 2100 Bioanalyzer. This TCR was sampled from an adult woman with stable Graves' hyperthyroidism. Sequences were obtained from peripheral blood.

CDR3 loop: CSVDRGQRAFF. The nucleotides are TGCAGCGTTGACAGGGGGCAACGAGCTTTCTTT. The chain employs TRBV29-1 and TRBJ1-1, with 8 middle bases fitting TRBD1. The V end gives up 3 bases and the J end 10 bases, leaving 4 bases in the junction not matched to a gene. The CDR3 runs 11 residues from the cysteine to the phenylalanine. Here the CDR3 DNA is all that survives: 33 bases in frame from base 1. The CDR1 and CDR2 encoded by the germline V gene are SQVTM and ANQGSEA.